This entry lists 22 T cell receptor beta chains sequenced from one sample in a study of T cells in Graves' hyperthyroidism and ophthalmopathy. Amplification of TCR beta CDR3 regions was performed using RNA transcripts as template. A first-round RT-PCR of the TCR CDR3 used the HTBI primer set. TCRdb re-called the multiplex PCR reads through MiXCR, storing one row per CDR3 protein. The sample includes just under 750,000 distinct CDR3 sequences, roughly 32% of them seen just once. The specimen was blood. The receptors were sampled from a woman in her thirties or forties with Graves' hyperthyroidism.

The chain's CDR3 is CSVIQVPGNTIYF. The CDR3 nucleotides are TGCAGCGTGATACAGGTCCCTGGAAACACCATATATTTT. The chain is built from TRBV29-1 and TRBJ1-3; tentatively, D is TRBD1 (5 bases). CDR1 and CDR2 (germline): SQVTM, ANQGSEA. The CDR3 has 13 residues. Trimming removed 6 bases at V and 2 bases at J, with 11 bases between.

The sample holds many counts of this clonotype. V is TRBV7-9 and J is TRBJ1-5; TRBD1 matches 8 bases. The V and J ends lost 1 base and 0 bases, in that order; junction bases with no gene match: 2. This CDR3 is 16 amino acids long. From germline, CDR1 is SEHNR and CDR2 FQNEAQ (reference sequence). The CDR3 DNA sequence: TGTGCCAGCAGCTTAGGGACAGGGAATAGCAATCAGCCCCAGCATTTT. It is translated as CASSLGTGNSNQPQHF.

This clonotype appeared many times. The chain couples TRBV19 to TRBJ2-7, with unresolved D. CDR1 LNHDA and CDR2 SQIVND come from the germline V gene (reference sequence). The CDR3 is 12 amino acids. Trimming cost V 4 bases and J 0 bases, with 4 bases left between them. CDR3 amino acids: CASSTGSYEQYF. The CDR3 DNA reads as TGTGCCAGTAGTACGGGCTCCTACGAGCAGTACTTC.

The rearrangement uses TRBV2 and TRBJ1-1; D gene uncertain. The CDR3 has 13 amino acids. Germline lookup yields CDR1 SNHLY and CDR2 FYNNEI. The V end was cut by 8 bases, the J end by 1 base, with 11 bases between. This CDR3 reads CASGEPTNTEAFF. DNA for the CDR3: TGTGCCAGCGGCGAACCGACGAACACTGAAGCTTTCTTT.

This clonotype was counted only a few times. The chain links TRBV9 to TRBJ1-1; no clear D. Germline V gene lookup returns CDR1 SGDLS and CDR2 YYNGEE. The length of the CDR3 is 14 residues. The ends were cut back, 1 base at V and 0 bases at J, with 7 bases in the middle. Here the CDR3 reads CASSVHALNTEAFF. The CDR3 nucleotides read TGTGCCAGCAGCGTACATGCCTTGAACACTGAAGCTTTCTTT.

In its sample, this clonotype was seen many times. In DNA form, the CDR3 reads TGCGCCAGCAGTGGCGGGGGCGCGGGCTATGGCTACACCTTC. The encoded protein is CASSGGGAGYGYTF. V is TRBV10-2 and J is TRBJ1-2, with D perhaps matching TRBD1 (6 bases). The CDR3 is 14 residues long. The germline V and J ends were trimmed by 4 bases and 4 bases, with 13 bases remaining between them. The germline V gene has CDR1 WSHSY and CDR2 SAAADI.

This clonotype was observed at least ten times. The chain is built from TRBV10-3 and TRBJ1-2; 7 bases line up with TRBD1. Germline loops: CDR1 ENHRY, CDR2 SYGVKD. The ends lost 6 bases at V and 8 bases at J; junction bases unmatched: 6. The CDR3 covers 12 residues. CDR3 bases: TGTGCCATCAGGACGACAGGGATCGGCTACACCTTC. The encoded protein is CAIRTTGIGYTF.

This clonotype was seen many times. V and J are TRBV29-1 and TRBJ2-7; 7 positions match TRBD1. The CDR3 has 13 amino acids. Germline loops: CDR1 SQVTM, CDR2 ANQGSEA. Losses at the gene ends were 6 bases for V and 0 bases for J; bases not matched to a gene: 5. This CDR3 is CSVRDSLSYEQYF. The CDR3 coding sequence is TGCAGCGTCCGGGACAGCCTCTCCTACGAGCAGTACTTC.

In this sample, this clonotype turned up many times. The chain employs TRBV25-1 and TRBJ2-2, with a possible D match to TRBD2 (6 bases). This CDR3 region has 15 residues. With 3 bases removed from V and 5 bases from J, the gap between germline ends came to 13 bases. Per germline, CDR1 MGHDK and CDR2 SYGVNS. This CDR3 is CASSEGLVRTGELFF. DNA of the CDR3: TGTGCCAGCAGTGAGGGACTCGTGAGGACCGGGGAGCTGTTTTTT.

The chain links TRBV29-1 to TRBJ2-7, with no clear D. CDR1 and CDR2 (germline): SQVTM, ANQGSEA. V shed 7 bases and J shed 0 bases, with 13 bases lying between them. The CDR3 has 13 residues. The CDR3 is CSAETVSSYEQYF. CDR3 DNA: TGCAGCGCCGAGACGGTTTCCTCCTACGAGCAGTACTTC.

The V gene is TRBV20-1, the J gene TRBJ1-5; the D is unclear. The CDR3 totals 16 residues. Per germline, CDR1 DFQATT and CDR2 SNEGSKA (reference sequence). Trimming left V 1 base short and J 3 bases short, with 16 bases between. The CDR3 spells CSARAEPGVDNQPQHF. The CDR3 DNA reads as TGCAGTGCTAGAGCGGAACCCGGGGTCGACAATCAGCCCCAGCATTTT.

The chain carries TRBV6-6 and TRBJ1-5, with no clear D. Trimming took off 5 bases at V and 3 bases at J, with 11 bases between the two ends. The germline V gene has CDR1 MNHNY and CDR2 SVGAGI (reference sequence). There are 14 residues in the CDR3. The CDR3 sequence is CASSTGDLNQPQHF. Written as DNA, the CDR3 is TGTGCCAGCAGTACTGGTGACCTCAATCAGCCCCAGCATTTT.

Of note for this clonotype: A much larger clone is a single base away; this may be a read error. In DNA, the CDR3 is TGTGCCAGTAGTGGACAGCCCTTCGTGAGTTACGAGCAGTACTTC. The encoded protein is CASSGQPFVSYEQYF. The chain links TRBV19 to TRBJ2-7; tentatively, D is TRBD1 (6 bases). V was shortened by 5 bases and J by 4 bases, with 18 bases between the two germline ends. The CDR3 covers 15 residues. The V gene's germline CDR1 is LNHDA and CDR2 SQIVND (reference sequence).

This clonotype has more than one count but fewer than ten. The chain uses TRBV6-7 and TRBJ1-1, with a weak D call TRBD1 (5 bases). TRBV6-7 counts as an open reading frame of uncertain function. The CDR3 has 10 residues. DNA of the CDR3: TGTGTCCTGGGGGGGACTGAAGCTTTCTTT. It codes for CVLGGTEAFF.

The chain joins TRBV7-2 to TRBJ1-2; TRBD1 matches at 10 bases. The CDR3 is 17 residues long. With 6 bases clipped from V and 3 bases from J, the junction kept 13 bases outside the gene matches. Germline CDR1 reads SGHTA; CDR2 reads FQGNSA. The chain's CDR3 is CASSTSTGGWGDYGYTF. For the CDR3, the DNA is TGTGCCAGCAGTACCTCGACAGGGGGCTGGGGTGACTATGGCTACACCTTC.

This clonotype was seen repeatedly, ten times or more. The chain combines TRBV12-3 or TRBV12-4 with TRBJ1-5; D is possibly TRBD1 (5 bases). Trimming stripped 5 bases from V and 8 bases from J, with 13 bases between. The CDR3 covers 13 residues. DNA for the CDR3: TGTGCCAGCAGTCCCAGGGTGAGGAAGCCCCAGCATTTT. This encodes CASSPRVRKPQHF.

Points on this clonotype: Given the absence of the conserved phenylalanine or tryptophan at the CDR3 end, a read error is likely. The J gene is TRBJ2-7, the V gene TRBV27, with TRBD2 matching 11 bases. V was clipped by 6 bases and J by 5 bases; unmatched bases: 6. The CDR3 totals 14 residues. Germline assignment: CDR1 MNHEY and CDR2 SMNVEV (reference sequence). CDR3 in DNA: TGTGCCAGCAGCGCTAGGGGACTAGCGGACGAGCAGTACCTC. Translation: CASSARGLADEQYL.

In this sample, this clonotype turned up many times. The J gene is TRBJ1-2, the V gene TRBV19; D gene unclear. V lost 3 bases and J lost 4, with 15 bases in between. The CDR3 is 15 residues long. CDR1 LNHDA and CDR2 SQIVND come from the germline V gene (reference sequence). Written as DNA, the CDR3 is TGTGCCAGTAGTATTCGTAGAGAAACCGCCTATGGCTACACCTTC. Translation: CASSIRRETAYGYTF.

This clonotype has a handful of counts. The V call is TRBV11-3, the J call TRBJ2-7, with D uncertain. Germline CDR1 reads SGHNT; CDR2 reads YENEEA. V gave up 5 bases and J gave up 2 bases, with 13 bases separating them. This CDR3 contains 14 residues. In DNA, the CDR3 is TGTGCCAGCAGCGAATGGACGAAACCCTACGAGCAGTACTTC. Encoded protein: CASSEWTKPYEQYF.

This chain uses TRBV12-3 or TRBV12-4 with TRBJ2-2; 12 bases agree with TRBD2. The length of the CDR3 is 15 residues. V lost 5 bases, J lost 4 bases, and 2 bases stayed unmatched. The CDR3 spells CASSTSGRITGELFF. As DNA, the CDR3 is TGTGCCAGCAGTACTAGCGGGAGGATCACCGGGGAGCTGTTTTTT.

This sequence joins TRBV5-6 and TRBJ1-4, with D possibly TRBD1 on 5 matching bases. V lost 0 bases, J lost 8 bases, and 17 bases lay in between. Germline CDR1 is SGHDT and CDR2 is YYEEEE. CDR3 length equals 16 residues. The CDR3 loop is CASSLARGAINEKLFF. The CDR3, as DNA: TGTGCCAGCAGCTTGGCCCGTGGGGCGATAAACGAAAAACTGTTTTTT.

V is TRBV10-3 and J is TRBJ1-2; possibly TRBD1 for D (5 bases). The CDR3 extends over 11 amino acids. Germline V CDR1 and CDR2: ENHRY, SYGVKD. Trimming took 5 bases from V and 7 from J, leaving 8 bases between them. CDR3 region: CAISPGVGYTF. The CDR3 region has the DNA TGTGCCATCAGTCCGGGGGTTGGCTACACCTTC.